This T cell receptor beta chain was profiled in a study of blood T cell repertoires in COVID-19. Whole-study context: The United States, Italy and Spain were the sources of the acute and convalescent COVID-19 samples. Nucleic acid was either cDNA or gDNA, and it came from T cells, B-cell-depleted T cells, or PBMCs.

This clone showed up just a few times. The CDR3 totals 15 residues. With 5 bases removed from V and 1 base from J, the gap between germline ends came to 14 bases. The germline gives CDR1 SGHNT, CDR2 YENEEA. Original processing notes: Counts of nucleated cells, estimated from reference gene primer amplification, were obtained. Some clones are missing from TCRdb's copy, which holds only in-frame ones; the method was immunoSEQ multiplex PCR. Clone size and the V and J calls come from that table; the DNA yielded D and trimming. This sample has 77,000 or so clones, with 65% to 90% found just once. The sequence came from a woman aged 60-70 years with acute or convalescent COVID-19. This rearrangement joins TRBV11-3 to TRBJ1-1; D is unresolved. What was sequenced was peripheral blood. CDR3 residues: CASSGSPPGNTEAFF. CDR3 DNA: TGTGCCAGCAGCGGATCTCCGCCGGGGAACACTGAAGCTTTCTTT.